Sequencing of this T cell receptor (beta chain) was carried out in a study of T cell repertoires in cytomegalovirus infection. Overall study: CMV infection plus the matching HLA type was flagged by public TCR beta signatures.

TCRdb processed the reads anew with MiXCR; each CDR3 protein has one entry. The table has some 920,000 distinct CDR3 sequences, approximately 31% seen once. With regard to this clonotype: Its antigen is as yet unknown.

From germline, CDR1 is MNHNS and CDR2 SASEGT. Trimming shortened V by 5 bases and J by 0 bases, and 17 bases separated the two germline ends. This CDR3 contains 17 residues. The V and J genes are TRBV6-1 and TRBJ2-1; either TRBD1 or TRBD2 may supply D (6 bases each). This receptor was obtained from a human donor in good health (CMV status not recorded). Some clones in this sample may be carry-over from other donors' samples. The sequences come from cultured CD8+ T cells from PBMCs, collected from culture after CMV antigen stimulation. Here the CDR3 reads CASSPPWGDNSYNEQFF. The CDR3 coding sequence is TGTGCCAGCAGTCCTCCTTGGGGGGACAACTCCTACAATGAGCAGTTCTTC.